This TCR beta chain came from a study of blood T cell repertoires in COVID-19. On the study more broadly: The analysed material was cDNA or gDNA that came from T cells, B-cell-depleted T cells, or PBMCs.

Some clones are missing from TCRdb's copy, which holds only in-frame ones; the method was immunoSEQ multiplex PCR. Altogether approximately 300,000 clones are present, just over 85% being singletons, with the ten largest covering about 10%. Donors were grouped by their self-reported clinical history. The V end was cut by 5 bases, the J end by 3 bases, with 10 bases between. The CDR3 totals 13 residues. The sequenced material came from PBMCs or T cells enriched from blood (not recorded which). The gene calls are TRBV12-3 or TRBV12-4 and TRBJ1-1; the D gene is possibly TRBD1 (5 bases). The receptor's source is a woman aged 18-29 years who had recovered from COVID-19. CDR3 region: CASSPGGYTEAFF. The CDR3 coding sequence is TGTGCCAGCAGTCCGGGGGGATACACTGAAGCTTTCTTT.